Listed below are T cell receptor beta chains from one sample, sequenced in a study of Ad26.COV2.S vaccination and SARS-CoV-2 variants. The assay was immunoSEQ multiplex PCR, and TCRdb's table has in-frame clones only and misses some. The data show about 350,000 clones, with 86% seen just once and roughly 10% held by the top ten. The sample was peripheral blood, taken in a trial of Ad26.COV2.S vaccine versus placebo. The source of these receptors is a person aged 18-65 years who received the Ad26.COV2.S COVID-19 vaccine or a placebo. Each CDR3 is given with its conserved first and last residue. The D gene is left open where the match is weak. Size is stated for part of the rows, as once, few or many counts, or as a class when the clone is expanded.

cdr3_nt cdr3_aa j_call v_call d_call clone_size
TGTGCCAGCAGTGCCCAGGCCAACACCGGGGAGCTGTTTTTT CASSAQANTGELFF TRBJ2-2 TRBV6-4 NA NA
TGTGCCAGCAGCCAAGCGGGGACCCCCAATCAGCCCCAGCATTTT CASSQAGTPNQPQHF TRBJ1-5 TRBV3-1/TRBV3-2 NA once
TGTGCCAGCACGACAGGGCTTTCTGGAAACACCATATATTTT CASTTGLSGNTIYF TRBJ1-3 TRBV6-5 TRBD1 NA
TGTGCCAGCAGCCCCCGCCGTGAGTCCTACGAGCAGTACTTC CASSPRRESYEQYF TRBJ2-7 TRBV4-2 NA NA
TGTGCCAGCAGCCAAGAGACTAGCGGGGGGAAATCCTACGAGCAGTACTTC CASSQETSGGKSYEQYF TRBJ2-7 TRBV3-1/TRBV3-2 TRBD2 NA
TGTGCCAGCAGCACAGGACAGGGGGCTGTAGAGCCCCAGCATTTT CASSTGQGAVEPQHF TRBJ1-5 TRBV7-2 TRBD1 NA
TGTGCCAGCAGCCAAGAGGGGCGGGGGGTCTACGAGCAGTACTTC CASSQEGRGVYEQYF TRBJ2-7 TRBV3-1/TRBV3-2 TRBD2 once
TGTGCCAGCAGCGGCAGGGAAAGGGGTGAAGCTTTCTTT CASSGRERGEAFF TRBJ1-1 TRBV11-3 NA NA
TGTGCCAGCAGCTTAAGGACAGGGAGAGAAGAAGATACGCAGTATTTT CASSLRTGREEDTQYF TRBJ2-3 TRBV7-3 TRBD1 NA
TGTGCCAGCAGCTTAGGAGCGGGGGGAGGTGCTGCCGTTGAGCAGTTCTTC CASSLGAGGGAAVEQFF TRBJ2-1 TRBV11-3 TRBD2 NA
TGTGCCAGCAGTTACTCGGGTCAGCGGGCCCCGCATTTT CASSYSGQRAPHF TRBJ1-5 TRBV6-2/TRBV6-3 NA once
TGTGCCAGCAGCAGGGACAGGGGGAAGCCCCAGCATTTT CASSRDRGKPQHF TRBJ1-5 TRBV6-5 TRBD1 NA
TGTGCCAGCAGTTTAAGGGGGAGCAAAAACATTCAGTACTTC CASSLRGSKNIQYF TRBJ2-4 TRBV28 NA NA
TGTGCCAGCAGCTTACGGGGGTCTGATGAGCAGTTCTTC CASSLRGSDEQFF TRBJ2-1 TRBV13 NA NA
TGCAGCGTTGAGGTGGCGGGGGCCTCCTACGAGCAGTACTTC CSVEVAGASYEQYF TRBJ2-7 TRBV29-1 NA NA
TGTGCCAGCAGCTTATCCGTTTACAATGAGCAGTTCTTC CASSLSVYNEQFF TRBJ2-1 TRBV7-9 NA NA
TGTGCCATCAGTGTGGGGACCCCGAGCACAGATACGCAGTATTTT CAISVGTPSTDTQYF TRBJ2-3 TRBV10-3 NA NA
TGTGCCAGCAGCGTAGACCCGACAGGGTTGGAGACCCAGTACTTC CASSVDPTGLETQYF TRBJ2-5 TRBV9 TRBD1 NA
TGTGCCAGCAGCTCTATGGGACAGGGACGCACTGAAGCTTTCTTT CASSSMGQGRTEAFF TRBJ1-1 TRBV11-2 TRBD1 few
TGCGCCAGCAGCCGGGATGGACAGGCGCTCTATGGCTACACCTTC CASSRDGQALYGYTF TRBJ1-2 TRBV4-1 TRBD1 NA
TGTGCCAGCAGCCAAGAAACAGGGTCTTACTATGGCTACACCTTC CASSQETGSYYGYTF TRBJ1-2 TRBV4-2 NA NA
TGTGCCAGCAACCTTAGCGGCACAGATACGCAGTATTTT CASNLSGTDTQYF TRBJ2-3 TRBV27 NA NA
TGTGCCAGCAGCTTAGTGGGCGGTCGAGGGAGCACTGAAGCTTTCTTT CASSLVGGRGSTEAFF TRBJ1-1 TRBV11-2 NA few
TGTGCCAGCGGCACGTTAGGGGGAACCACTGAAGCTTTCTTT CASGTLGGTTEAFF TRBJ1-1 TRBV28 NA NA
TGCGCCAGCAGCCAAGATCAAGTGCGGGGGCGGGAGCCCCAGCATTTT CASSQDQVRGREPQHF TRBJ1-5 TRBV4-3 NA once
TGCGCCAGCAGCCAAGATCAAGACGGGCCTACCGGGGAGCTGTTTTTT CASSQDQDGPTGELFF TRBJ2-2 TRBV4-1 NA once
TGCGCCAGCAGCTTACTAGCGGGAGTCAGCACAGATACGCAGTATTTT CASSLLAGVSTDTQYF TRBJ2-3 TRBV4-1 TRBD2 once
TGTGCCAGCAGCCTCCGGGACAGGGGGGGCTCACCCCTCCACTTT CASSLRDRGGSPLHF TRBJ1-6 TRBV14 TRBD1 NA
TGTGCCAGCAGTTACTCGATCAGGGCTTCCTATGGCTACACCTTC CASSYSIRASYGYTF TRBJ1-2 TRBV6-5 NA NA
TGTGCCAGCAGTTTATCGGGGCGCGGGGGTGAGCAGTTCTTC CASSLSGRGGEQFF TRBJ2-1 TRBV27 TRBD2 NA
TGCGCCAGCAGCTTGGATTCGGCTAGCAATGAGCAGTTCTTC CASSLDSASNEQFF TRBJ2-1 TRBV5-1 NA NA
TGTGCCAGCTCACCAAGTCGAGATCAGCCCCAGCATTTT CASSPSRDQPQHF TRBJ1-5 TRBV18 NA NA